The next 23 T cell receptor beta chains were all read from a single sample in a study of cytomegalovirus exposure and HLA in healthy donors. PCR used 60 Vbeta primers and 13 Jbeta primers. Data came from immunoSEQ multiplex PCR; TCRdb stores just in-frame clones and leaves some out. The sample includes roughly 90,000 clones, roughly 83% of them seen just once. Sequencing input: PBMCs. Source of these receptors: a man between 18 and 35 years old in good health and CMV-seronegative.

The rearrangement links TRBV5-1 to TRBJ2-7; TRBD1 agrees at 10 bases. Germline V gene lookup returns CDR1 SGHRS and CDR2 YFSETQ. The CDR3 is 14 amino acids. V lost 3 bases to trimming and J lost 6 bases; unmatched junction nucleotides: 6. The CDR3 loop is CASSSGTGVGEQYF. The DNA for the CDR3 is TGCGCCAGCAGCTCCGGGACAGGGGTAGGCGAGCAGTACTTC.

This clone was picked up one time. The CDR3 region is CASSQGASSYNEQFF. The DNA for the CDR3 is TGTGCCAGCAGCCAAGGCGCAAGCTCCTACAATGAGCAGTTCTTC. This chain links TRBV14 with TRBJ2-1; D not certain. The CDR3 contains 15 residues. Trimming stripped 1 base from V and 0 bases from J, with 7 bases between. Germline CDR1 and CDR2: SGHDN and FVKESK. The variable domain in full, completed from reference TRBV14 and TRBJ2-1, reads EAGVTQFPSHSVIEKGQTVTLRCDPISGHDNLYWYRRVMGKEIKFLLHFVKESKQDESGMPNNRFLAERTGGTYSTLKVQPAELEDSGVYFCASSQGASSYNEQFFGPGTRLTVL.

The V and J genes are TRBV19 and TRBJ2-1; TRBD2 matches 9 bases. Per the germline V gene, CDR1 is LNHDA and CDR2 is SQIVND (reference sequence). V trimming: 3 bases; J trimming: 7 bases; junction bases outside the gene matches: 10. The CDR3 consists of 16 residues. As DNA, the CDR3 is TGTGCCAGTAGTATTAGTGCGGGAGGGCTGGTGAATGAGCAGTTCTTC. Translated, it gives CASSISAGGLVNEQFF.

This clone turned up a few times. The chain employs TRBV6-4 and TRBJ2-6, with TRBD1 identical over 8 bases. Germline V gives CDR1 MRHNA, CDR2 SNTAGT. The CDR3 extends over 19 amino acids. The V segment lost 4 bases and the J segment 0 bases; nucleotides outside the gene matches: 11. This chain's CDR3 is CASSAHEAGQVSGANVLTF. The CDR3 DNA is TGTGCCAGCAGTGCCCATGAGGCGGGACAGGTCTCTGGGGCCAACGTCCTGACTTTC.

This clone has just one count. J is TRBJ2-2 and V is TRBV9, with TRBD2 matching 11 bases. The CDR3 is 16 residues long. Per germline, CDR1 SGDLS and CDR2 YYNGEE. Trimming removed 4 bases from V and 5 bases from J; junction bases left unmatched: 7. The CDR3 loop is CASSPQLAGVTGELFF. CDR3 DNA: TGTGCCAGCAGCCCACAACTAGCGGGAGTAACCGGGGAGCTGTTTTTT.

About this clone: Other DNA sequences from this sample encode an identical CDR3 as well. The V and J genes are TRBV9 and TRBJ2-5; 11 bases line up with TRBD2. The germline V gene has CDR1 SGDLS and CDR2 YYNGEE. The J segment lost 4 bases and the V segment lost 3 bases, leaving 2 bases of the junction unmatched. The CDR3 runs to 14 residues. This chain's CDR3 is CASSGLAGRETQYF. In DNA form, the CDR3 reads TGTGCCAGCAGCGGACTAGCGGGACGAGAGACCCAGTACTTC.

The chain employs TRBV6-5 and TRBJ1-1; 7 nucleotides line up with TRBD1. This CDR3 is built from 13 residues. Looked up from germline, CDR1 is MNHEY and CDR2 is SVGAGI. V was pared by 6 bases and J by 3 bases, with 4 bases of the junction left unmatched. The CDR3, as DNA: TGTGCCAGCAGAGTAGACAGGGACACTGAAGCTTTCTTT. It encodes CASRVDRDTEAFF.

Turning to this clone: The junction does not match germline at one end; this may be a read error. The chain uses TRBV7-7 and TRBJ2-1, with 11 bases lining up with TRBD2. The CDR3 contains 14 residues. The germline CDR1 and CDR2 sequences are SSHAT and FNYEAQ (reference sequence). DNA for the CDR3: TGTGCTAGCAGCGAGAGCCGACTAGCGGGAAGTATGATCTTC. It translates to CASSESRLAGSMIF. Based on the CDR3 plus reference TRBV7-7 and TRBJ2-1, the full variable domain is GAGVSQSPRYKVTKRGQDVTLRCDPISSHATLYWYQQALGQGPEFLTYFNYEAQPDKSGLPSDRFSAERPEGSISTLTIQRTEQRDSAMYRCASSESRLAGSMIFGPGTRLTVL.

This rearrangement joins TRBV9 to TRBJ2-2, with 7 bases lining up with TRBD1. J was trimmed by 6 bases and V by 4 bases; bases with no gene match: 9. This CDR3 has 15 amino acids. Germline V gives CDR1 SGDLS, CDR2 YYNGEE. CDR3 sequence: CASSPGLRGPGELFF. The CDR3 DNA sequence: TGTGCCAGCAGCCCAGGGCTAAGGGGGCCCGGGGAGCTGTTTTTT.

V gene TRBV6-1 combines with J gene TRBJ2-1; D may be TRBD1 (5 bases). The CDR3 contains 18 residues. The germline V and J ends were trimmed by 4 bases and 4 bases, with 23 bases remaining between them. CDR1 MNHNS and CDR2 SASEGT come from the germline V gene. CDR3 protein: CASSAPTTVNSFYNEQFF. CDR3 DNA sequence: TGTGCCAGCAGTGCCCCCACGACAGTTAACAGCTTTTACAATGAGCAGTTCTTC.

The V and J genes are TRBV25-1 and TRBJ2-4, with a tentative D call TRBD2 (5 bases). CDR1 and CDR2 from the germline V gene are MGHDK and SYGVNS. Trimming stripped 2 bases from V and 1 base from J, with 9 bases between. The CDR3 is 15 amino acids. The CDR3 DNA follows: TGTGCCAGCAGTGAACCCGGGGTTGCCAAAAACATTCAGTACTTC. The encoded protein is CASSEPGVAKNIQYF.

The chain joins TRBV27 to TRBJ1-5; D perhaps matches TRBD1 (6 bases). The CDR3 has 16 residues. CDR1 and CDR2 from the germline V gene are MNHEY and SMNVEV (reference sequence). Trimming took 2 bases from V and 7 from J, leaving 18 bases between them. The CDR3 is CASSLRRGGGEQPQHF. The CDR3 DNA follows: TGTGCCAGCAGTTTAAGGAGGGGGGGCGGGGAACAGCCCCAGCATTTT.

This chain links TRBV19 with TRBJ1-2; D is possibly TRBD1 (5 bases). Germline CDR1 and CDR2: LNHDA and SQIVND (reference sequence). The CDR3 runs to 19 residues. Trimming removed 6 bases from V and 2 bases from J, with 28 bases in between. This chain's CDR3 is CASRHLGPLGGRKNYGYTF. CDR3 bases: TGTGCCAGTAGGCATTTGGGCCCTCTGGGGGGACGGAAGAACTATGGCTACACCTTC.

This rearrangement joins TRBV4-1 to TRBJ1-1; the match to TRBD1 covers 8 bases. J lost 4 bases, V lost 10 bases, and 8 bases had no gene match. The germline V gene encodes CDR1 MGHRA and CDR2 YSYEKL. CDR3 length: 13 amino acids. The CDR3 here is CATTGVLSTEAFF. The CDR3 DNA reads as TGCGCCACGACAGGGGTTTTGTCCACTGAAGCTTTCTTT.

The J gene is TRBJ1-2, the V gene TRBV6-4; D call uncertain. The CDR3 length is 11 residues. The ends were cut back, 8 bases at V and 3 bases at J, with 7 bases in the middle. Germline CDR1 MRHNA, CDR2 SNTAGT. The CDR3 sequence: CASLTYYGYTF. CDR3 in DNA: TGTGCCAGCCTAACCTACTATGGCTACACCTTC.

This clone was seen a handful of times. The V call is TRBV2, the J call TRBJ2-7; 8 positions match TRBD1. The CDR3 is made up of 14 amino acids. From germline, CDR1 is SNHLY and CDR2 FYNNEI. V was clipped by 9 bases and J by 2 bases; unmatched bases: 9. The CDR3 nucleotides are TGTGCCAGTATAGGGAACAGGGGGGCCTACGAGCAGTACTTC. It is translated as CASIGNRGAYEQYF.

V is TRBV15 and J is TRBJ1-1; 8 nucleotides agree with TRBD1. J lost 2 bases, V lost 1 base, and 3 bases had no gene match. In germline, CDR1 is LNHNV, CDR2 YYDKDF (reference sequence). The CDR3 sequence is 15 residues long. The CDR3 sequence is CATSRGGTGNTEAFF. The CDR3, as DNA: TGTGCCACCAGCAGAGGTGGGACAGGCAACACTGAAGCTTTCTTT.

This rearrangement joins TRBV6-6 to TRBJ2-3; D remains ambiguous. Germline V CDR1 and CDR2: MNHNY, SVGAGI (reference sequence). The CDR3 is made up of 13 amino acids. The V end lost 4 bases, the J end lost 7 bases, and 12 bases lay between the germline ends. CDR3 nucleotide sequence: TGTGCCAGCAGTTGGGCTAAACCGTATACGCAGTATTTT. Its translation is CASSWAKPYTQYF.

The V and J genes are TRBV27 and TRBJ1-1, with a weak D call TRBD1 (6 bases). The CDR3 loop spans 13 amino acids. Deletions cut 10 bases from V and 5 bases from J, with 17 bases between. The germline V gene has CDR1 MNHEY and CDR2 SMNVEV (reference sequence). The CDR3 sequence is CATSVGGVTEAFF. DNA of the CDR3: TGTGCCACTTCTGTAGGGGGAGTGACTGAAGCTTTCTTT.

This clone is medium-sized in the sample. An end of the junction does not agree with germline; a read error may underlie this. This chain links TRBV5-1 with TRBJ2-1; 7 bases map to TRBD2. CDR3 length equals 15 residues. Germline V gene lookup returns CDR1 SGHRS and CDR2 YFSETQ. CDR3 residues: CASSLEGLDYDEQFF. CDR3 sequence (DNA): TGCGCCAGCAGCTTGGAAGGACTAGACTACGATGAGCAGTTCTTC.

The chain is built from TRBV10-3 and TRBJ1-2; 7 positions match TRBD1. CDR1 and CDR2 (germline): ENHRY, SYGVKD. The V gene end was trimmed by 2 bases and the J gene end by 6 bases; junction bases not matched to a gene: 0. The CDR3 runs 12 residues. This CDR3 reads CAISETGDGYTF. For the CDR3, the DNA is TGTGCCATCAGTGAGACAGGGGATGGCTACACCTTC.

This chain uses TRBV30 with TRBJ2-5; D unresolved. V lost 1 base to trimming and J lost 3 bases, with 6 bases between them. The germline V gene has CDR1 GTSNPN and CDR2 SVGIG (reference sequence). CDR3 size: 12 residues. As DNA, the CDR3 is TGTGCCTGGAGTGACAAGAAAGAGACCCAGTACTTC. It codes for CAWSDKKETQYF.

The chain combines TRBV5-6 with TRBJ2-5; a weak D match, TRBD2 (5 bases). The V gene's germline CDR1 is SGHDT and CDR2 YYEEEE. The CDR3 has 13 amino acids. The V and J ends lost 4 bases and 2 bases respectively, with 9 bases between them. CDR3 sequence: CASSASRQETQYF. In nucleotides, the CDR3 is TGTGCCAGCAGCGCTAGCAGACAAGAGACCCAGTACTTC. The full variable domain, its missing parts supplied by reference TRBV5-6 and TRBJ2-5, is DAGVTQSPTHLIKTRGQQVTLRCSPKSGHDTVSWYQQALGQGPQFIFQYYEEEERQRGNFPDRFSGHQFPNYSSELNVNALLLGDSALYLCASSASRQETQYFGPGTRLLVL.